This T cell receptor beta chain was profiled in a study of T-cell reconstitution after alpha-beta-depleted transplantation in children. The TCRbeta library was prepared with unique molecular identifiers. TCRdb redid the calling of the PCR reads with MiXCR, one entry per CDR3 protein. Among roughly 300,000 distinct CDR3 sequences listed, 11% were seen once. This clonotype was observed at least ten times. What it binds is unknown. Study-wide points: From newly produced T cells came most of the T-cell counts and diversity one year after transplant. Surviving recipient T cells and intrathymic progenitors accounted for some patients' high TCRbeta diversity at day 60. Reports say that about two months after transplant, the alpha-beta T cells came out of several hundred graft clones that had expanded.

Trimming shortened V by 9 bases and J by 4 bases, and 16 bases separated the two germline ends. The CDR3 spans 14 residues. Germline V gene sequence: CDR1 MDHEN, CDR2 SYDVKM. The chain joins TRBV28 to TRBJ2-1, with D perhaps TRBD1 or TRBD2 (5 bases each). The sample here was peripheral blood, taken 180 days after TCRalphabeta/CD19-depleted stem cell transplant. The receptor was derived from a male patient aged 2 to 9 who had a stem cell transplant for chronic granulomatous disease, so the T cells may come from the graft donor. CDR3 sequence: CASNRDGWYNEQFF. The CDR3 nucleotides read TGTGCCAGTAACCGGGACGGTTGGTACAATGAGCAGTTCTTC.